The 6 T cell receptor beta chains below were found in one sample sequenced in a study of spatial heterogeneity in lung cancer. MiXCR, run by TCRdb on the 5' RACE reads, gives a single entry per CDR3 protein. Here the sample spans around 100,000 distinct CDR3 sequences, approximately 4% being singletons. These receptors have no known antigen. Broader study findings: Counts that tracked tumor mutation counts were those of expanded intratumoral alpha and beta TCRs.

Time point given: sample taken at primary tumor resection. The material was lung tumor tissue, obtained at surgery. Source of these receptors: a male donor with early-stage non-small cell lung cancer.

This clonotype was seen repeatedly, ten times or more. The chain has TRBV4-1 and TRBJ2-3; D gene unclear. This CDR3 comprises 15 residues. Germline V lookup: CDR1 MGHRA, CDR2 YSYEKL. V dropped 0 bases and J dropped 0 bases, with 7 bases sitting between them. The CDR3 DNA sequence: TGCGCCAGCAGCCAAGATCCGGGCAGCACAGATACGCAGTATTTT. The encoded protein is CASSQDPGSTDTQYF.

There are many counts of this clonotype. CDR3 bases: TGTGCCTGGAGTACCGGACAGGGGGCCGATGTACAGCCCCAGCATTTT. Amino acid sequence: CAWSTGQGADVQPQHF. The chain uses TRBV30 and TRBJ1-5; 11 bases agree with TRBD1. V lost 2 bases, J lost 7 bases, and 10 bases stayed unmatched. Looked up from germline, CDR1 is GTSNPN and CDR2 is SVGIG (reference sequence). This CDR3 region has 16 residues.

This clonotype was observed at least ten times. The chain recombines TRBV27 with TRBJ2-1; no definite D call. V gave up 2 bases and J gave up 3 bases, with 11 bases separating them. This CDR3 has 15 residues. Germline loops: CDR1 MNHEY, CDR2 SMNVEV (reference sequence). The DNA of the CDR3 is TGTGCCAGCAGTTTAATGGCGTCTATCTACAATGAGCAGTTCTTC. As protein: CASSLMASIYNEQFF.

DNA of the CDR3: TGCGCCAGCAGCCAAGATCATGTCCGGGCAGAGACCCAGTACTTC. Its translation is CASSQDHVRAETQYF. The rearrangement joins TRBV4-1 to TRBJ2-5; D is unclear. The CDR3 has 15 residues. Trimming took off 0 bases at V and 4 bases at J, with 12 bases between the two ends. From germline, CDR1 is MGHRA and CDR2 YSYEKL.

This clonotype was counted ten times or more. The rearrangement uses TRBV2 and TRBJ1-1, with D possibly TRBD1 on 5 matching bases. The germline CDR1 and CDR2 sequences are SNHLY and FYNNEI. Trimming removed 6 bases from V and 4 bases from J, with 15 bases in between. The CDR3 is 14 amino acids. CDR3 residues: CASRGGYEGTEAFF. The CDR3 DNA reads TGTGCCAGCAGGGGGGGATACGAAGGCACTGAAGCTTTCTTT.

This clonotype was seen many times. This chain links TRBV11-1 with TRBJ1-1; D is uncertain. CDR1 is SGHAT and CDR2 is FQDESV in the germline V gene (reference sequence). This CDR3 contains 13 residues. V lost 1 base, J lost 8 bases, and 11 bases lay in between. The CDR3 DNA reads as TGTGCCAGCAGCTTAGTAGGCAGCACCGAAGCTTTCTTT. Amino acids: CASSLVGSTEAFF.